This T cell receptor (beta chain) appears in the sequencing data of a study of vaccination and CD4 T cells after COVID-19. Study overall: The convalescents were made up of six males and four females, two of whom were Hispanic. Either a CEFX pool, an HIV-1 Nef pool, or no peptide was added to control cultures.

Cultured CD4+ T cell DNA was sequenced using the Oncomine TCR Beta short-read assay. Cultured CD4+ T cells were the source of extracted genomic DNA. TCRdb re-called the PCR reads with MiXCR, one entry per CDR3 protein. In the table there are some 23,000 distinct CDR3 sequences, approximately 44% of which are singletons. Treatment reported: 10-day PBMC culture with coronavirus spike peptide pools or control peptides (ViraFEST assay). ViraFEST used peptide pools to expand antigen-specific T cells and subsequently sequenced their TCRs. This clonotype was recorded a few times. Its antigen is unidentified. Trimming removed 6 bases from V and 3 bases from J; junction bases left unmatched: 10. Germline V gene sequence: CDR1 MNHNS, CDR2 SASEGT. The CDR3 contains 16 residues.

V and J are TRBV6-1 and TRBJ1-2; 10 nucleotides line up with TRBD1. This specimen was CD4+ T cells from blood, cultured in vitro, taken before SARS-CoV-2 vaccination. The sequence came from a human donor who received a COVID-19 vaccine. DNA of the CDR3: TGTGCCAGCAGCCTCGGGACAGGGGCAAACCACTATGGCTACACCTTC. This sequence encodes CASSLGTGANHYGYTF.